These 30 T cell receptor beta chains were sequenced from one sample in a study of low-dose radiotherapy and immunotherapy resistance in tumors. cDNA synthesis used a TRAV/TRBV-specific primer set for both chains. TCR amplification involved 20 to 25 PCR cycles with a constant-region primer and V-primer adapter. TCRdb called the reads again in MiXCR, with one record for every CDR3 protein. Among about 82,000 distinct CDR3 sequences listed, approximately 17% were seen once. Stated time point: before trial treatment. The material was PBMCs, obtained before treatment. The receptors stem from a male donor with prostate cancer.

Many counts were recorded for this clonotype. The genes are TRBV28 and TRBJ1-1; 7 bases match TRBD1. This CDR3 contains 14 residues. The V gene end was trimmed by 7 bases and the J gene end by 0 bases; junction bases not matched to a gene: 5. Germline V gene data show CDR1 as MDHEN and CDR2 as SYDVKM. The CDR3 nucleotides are TGTGCCAGCAACGCAGGGGGGCTGAACACTGAAGCTTTCTTT. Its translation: CASNAGGLNTEAFF.

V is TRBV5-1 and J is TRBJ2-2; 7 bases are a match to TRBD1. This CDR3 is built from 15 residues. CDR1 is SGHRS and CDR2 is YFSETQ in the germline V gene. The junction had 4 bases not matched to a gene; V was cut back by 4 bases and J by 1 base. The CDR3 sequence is CASSGGQRNTGELFF. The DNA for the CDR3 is TGCGCCAGCAGCGGGGGACAGAGGAACACCGGGGAGCTGTTTTTT.

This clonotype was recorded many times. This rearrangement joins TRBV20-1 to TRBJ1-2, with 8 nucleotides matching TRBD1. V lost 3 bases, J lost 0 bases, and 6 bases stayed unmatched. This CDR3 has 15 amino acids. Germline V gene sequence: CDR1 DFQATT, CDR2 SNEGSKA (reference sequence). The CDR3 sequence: CSASQGALANYGYTF. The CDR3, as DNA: TGCAGTGCTAGCCAGGGGGCTCTAGCTAACTATGGCTACACCTTC.

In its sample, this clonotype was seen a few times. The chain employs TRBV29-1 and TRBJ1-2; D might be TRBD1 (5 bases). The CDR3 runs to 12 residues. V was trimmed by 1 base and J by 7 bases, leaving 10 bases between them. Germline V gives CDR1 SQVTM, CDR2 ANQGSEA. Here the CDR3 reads CSVEGGGSGYTF. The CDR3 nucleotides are TGCAGCGTTGAAGGCGGGGGTAGTGGCTACACCTTC.

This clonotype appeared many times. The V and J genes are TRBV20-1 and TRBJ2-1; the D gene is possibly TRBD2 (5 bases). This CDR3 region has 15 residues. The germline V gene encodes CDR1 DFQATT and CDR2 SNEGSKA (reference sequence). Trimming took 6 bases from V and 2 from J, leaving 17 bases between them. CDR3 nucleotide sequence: TGCAGTGCCCAGACGGAGGTTTGGCCCTACAATGAGCAGTTCTTC. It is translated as CSAQTEVWPYNEQFF.

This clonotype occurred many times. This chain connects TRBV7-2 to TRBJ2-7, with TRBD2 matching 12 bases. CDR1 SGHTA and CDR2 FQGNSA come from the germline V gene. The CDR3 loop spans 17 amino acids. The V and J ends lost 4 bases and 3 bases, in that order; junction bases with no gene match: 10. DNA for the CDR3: TGTGCCAGCAGCTCGTCACTAGCGGGGGGCCCTAACTACGAGCAGTACTTC. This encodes CASSSSLAGGPNYEQYF.

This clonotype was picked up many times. CDR3 in DNA: TGCAGTGCTAGAGATCCAGTGAACACTGAAGCTTTCTTT. Translating gives CSARDPVNTEAFF. This sequence joins TRBV20-1 and TRBJ1-1; D uncertain. The CDR3 has 13 amino acids. Germline CDR1 and CDR2: DFQATT and SNEGSKA (reference sequence). V lost 0 bases to trimming and J lost 0 bases, with 5 bases between them.

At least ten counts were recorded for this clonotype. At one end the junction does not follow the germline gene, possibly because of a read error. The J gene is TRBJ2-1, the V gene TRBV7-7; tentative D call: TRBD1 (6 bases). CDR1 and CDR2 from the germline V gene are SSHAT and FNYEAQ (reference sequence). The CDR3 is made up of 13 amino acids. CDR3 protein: CASSLTGSGEQFF. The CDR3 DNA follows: TGTGCTAGCAGCCTCACAGGGTCGGGTGAGCAGTTCTTC.

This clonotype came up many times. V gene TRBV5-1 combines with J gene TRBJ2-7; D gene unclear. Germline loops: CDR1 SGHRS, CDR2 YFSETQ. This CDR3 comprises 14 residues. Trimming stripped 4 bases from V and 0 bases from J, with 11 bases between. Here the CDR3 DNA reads TGCGCCAGCAGCGACCGCACCTACTCCTACGAGCAGTACTTC. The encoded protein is CASSDRTYSYEQYF.

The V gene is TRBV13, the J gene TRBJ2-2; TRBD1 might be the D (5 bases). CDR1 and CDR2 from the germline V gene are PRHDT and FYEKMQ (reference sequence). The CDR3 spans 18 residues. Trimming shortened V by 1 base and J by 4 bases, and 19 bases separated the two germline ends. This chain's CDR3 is CASSLVGFVQESTGELFF. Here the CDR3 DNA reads TGTGCCAGCAGCTTAGTCGGGTTTGTACAGGAGAGCACCGGGGAGCTGTTTTTT.

In DNA, the CDR3 is TGTGCCAGCAGTTTAGGGTCAGGGTACTCGTACGAGCAGTACTTC. It codes for CASSLGSGYSYEQYF. V usage is TRBV12-3 or TRBV12-4 and J usage is TRBJ2-7, with a weak D call TRBD1 (5 bases). The CDR3 sequence is 15 residues long. V was clipped by 1 base and J by 4 bases, with 14 bases between them.

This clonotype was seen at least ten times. The CDR3 sequence is CASSLTLNRDSTDTQYF. CDR3 bases: TGTGCCAGCAGCTTGACCCTAAACAGGGATTCCACAGATACGCAGTATTTT. The chain carries TRBV7-2 and TRBJ2-3; perhaps TRBD1 as D (6 bases). The V end was cut by 3 bases, the J end by 2 bases, with 18 bases between. This CDR3 spans 17 amino acids. Germline V lookup: CDR1 SGHTA, CDR2 FQGNSA.

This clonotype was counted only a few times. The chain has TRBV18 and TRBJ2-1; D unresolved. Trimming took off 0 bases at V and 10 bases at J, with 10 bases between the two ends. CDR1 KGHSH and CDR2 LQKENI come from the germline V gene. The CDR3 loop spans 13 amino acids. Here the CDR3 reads CASSPPSEQEQFF. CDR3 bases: TGTGCCAGCTCACCACCTAGTGAACAAGAGCAGTTCTTC.

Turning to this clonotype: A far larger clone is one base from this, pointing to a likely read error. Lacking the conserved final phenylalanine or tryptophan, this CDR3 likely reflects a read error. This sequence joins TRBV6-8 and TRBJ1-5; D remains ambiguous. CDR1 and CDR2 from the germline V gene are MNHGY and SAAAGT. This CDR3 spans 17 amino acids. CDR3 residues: CAISDPISGESNQPQHL. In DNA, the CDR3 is TGTGCCATCAGTGATCCTATATCCGGGGAGAGCAATCAGCCCCAGCATTTG.

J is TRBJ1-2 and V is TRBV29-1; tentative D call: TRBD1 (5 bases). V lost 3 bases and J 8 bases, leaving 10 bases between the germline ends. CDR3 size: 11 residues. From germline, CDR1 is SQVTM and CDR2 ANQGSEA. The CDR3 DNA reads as TGCAGCGTTGAGGGACCCGGGGGCTACACCTTC. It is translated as CSVEGPGGYTF.

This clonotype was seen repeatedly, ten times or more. CDR3 region: CASSRQGERETQYF. CDR3 bases: TGTGCCAGCTCACGACAGGGGGAACGAGAGACCCAGTACTTC. The rearrangement uses TRBV18 and TRBJ2-5; TRBD1 agrees at 9 bases. The CDR3 runs 14 residues. Germline loops: CDR1 KGHSH, CDR2 LQKENI. V trimming: 4 bases; J trimming: 4 bases; junction bases outside the gene matches: 4.

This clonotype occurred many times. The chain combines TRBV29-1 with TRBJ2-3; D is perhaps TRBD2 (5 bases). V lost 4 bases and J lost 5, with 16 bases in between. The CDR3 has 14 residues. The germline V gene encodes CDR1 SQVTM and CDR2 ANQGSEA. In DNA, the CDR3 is TGCAGCGTTGTAGCTACAGCGGTGGGAGATACGCAGTATTTT. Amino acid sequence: CSVVATAVGDTQYF.

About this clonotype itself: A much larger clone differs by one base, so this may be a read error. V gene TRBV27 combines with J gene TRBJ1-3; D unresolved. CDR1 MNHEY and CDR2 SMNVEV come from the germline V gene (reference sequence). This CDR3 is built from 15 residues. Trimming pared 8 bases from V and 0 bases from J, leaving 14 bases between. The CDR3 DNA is TGTGCCAGCGGTATCAATTGGGACTCTGGAAACACCATATATTTT. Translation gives CASGINWDSGNTIYF.

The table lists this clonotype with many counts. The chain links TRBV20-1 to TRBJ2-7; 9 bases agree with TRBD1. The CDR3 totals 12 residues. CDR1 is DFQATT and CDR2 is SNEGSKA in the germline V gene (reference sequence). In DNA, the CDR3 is TGCAGCGCTGGACAGGGGTCCTACGAGCAGTACTTC. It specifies CSAGQGSYEQYF.

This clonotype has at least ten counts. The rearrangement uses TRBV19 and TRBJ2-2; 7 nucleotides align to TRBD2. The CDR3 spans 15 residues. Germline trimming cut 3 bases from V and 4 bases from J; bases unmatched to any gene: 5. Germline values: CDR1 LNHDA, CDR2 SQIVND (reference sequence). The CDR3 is CASSMGGFGTGELFF. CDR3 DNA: TGTGCCAGTAGTATGGGGGGGTTCGGCACCGGGGAGCTGTTTTTT. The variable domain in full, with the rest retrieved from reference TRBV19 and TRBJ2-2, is DGGITQSPKYLFRKEGQNVTLSCEQNLNHDAMYWYRQDPGQGLRLIYYSQIVNDFQKGDIAEGYSVSREKKESFPLTVTSAQKNPTAFYLCASSMGGFGTGELFFGEGSRLTVL.

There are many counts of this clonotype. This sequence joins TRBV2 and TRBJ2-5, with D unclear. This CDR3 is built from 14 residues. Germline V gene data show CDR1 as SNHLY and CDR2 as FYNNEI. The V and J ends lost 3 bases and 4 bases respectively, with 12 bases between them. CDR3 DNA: TGTGCCAGCAGTGAGTTGCACCTTGGAGAGACCCAGTACTTC. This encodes CASSELHLGETQYF. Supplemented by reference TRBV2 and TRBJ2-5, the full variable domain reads EPEVTQTPSHQVTQMGQEVILRCVPISNHLYFYWYRQILGQKVEFLVSFYNNEISEKSEIFDDQFSVERPDGSNFTLKIRSTKLEDSAMYFCASSELHLGETQYFGPGTRLLVL.

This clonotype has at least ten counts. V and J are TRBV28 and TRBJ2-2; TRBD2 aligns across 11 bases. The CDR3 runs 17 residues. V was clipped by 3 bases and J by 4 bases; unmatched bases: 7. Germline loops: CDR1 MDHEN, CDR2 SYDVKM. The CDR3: CASSFSGRGFSTGELFF. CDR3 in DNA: TGTGCCAGCAGTTTTAGCGGGAGGGGTTTCAGCACCGGGGAGCTGTTTTTT.

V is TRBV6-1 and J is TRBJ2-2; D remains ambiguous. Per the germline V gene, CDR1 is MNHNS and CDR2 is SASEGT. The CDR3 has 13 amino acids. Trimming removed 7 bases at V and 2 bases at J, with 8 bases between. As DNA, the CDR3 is TGTGCCAGCACCCTCCAAAACACCGGGGAGCTGTTTTTT. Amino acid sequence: CASTLQNTGELFF.

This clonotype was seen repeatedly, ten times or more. The CDR3 region is CASSVTSGVSEQYF. The CDR3 DNA reads as TGTGCCAGCAGCGTGACTAGCGGGGTTTCCGAGCAGTACTTC. V is TRBV21-1 and J is TRBJ2-7; no check of the table's D call, TRBD2, against the DNA was made. TRBV21-1 is listed as a pseudogene. The CDR3 has 14 residues.

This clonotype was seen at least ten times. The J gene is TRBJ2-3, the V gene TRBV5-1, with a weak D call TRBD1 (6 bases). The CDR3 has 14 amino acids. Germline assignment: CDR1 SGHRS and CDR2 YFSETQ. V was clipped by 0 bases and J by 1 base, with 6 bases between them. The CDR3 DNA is TGCGCCAGCAGCTTGGAGGGGGGCACAGATACGCAGTATTTT. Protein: CASSLEGGTDTQYF.

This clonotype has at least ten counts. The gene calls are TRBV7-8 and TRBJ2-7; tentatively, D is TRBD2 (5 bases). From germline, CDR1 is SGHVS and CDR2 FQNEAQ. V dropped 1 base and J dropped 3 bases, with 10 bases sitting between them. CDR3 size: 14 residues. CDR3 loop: CASSLDGGLYEQYF. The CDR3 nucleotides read TGTGCCAGCAGCTTAGACGGAGGCCTCTACGAGCAGTACTTC.

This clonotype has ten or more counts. The DNA of the CDR3 is TGTGCCAGCAGCTTATGGGGTGAGCAGTACTTC. It codes for CASSLWGEQYF. This chain joins TRBV7-3 and TRBJ2-7; D is unclear. V lost 2 bases and J lost 7, with 6 bases in between. CDR3 length: 11 residues. Per germline, CDR1 SGHTA and CDR2 FQGTGA.

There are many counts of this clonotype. The DNA of the CDR3 is TGTGCCAGCAGTCGCAAGGTGGGTTCGGGAGCCACTGAAGCTTTCTTT. Residues: CASSRKVGSGATEAFF. The chain links TRBV7-9 to TRBJ1-1; D is uncertain. Trimming pared 6 bases from V and 4 bases from J, leaving 21 bases between. From germline, CDR1 is SEHNR and CDR2 FQNEAQ (reference sequence). CDR3 size: 16 residues.

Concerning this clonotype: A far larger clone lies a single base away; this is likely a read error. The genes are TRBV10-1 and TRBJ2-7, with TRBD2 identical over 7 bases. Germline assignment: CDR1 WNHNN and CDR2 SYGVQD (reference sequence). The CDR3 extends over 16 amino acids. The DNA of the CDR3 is TGCGCCACCAGTGAGAGGCTAGCGGTGAGCCTAGGCGAGCAGTACTTC. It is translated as CATSERLAVSLGEQYF.

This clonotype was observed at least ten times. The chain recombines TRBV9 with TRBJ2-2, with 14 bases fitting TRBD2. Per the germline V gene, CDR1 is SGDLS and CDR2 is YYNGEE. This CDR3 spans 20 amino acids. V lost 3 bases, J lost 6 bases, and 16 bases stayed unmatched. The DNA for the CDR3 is TGTGCCAGCAGCGGAGGGGGGGGGACTAGCGGGGGCCCCGGCGCCGGGGAGCTGTTTTTT. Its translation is CASSGGGGTSGGPGAGELFF.